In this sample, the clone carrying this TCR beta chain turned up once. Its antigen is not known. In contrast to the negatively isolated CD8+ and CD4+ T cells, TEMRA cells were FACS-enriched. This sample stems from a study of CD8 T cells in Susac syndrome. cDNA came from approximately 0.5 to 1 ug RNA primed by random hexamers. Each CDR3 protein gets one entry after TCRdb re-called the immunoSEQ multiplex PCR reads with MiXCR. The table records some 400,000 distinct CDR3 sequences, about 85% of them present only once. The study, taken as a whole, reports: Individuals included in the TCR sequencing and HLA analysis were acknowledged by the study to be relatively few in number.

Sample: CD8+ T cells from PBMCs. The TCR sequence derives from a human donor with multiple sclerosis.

CDR3 coding DNA: TGTGCCAGCTCACCACCCCTAGGAACCTACGAGCAGTACTTC. It is translated as CASSPPLGTYEQYF. V usage is TRBV18 and J usage is TRBJ2-7, with D unresolved. CDR1 is KGHSH and CDR2 is LQKENI in the germline V gene. Trimming took off 0 bases at V and 2 bases at J, with 8 bases between the two ends. This CDR3 spans 14 amino acids.